This paragraph covers one T cell receptor (beta chain) sequence. Its antigen remains unknown. Construction of the TCR beta libraries employed iRepertoire HTBI primers in conjunction with Arm-PCR of CDR3 regions. TCRdb independently ran MiXCR on the multiplex PCR reads; one entry per CDR3 protein. The sample carries 350,000 to 450,000 distinct CDR3 sequences, around 20% recorded once. The entry originates in a study of regulatory T cells in long-lasting Graves disease. Study at large: Over-5-year antithyroid drug use with positive TSH receptor antibodies defined persistent Graves' disease in the study. Study observations and caveats: Study was limited to peripheral blood, excluding thyroid tissue.

With V trimmed by 4 bases and J by 4 bases, 10 bases remained unmatched. This CDR3 has 17 residues. The germline V gene has CDR1 GTSNPN and CDR2 SVGIG (reference sequence). As for time point: persistent/refractory GD, antithyroid drugs over 5 years with positive TRAb. PBMC-derived RNA was used for the TCR library. Diagnoses of Graves' disease were made by American Thyroid Association guidelines. Each of the patients was recruited from an endocrinology department situated in Xi'an, China. The chain recombines TRBV30 with TRBJ2-2; the match to TRBD2 covers 12 bases. This sequence was found in a female donor with Graves disease. The starting material was peripheral blood mononuclear cells (PBMCs), obtained when the disease was refractory, from a patient treated with antithyroid drugs. The CDR3 here is CAWTGTSGQAITGELFF. The DNA of the CDR3 is TGTGCCTGGACAGGGACTAGCGGGCAGGCAATCACCGGGGAGCTGTTTTTT. The full variable domain, with the rest looked up from reference TRBV30 and TRBJ2-2, is SQTIHQWPATLVQPVGSPLSLECTVEGTSNPNLYWYRQAAGRGLQLLFYSVGIGQISSEVPQNLSASRPQDRQFILSSKKLLLSDSGFYLCAWTGTSGQAITGELFFGEGSRLTVL.